A selection of T cell receptor beta chains follows, all from one sample in a study of T cells in Graves' hyperthyroidism and ophthalmopathy. TCRdb analysed the multiplex PCR reads with MiXCR anew, one entry per CDR3 protein. The sample yields about 360,000 distinct CDR3 sequences, under 15% seen once. Sequenced material: blood. Every receptor here comes from a woman aged 18 to 35 with Graves' hyperthyroidism. The CDR3 runs from the conserved cysteine through the conserved F or W. Each record gives: V gene, clone size, J gene, D gene, CDR3 protein, CDR3 DNA. The D gene is left open where the match is weak. Clone size is shown for a subset of rows, as once, few, many or a class of expanded clone.

>TRBV10-3|NA|TRBJ2-5|TRBD1
CAIRSGTGGEETQYF
TGTGCCATCAGATCCGGGACAGGGGGAGAAGAGACCCAGTACTTC
>TRBV28|many|TRBJ2-7|NA
CASSFEGGNYEQYF
TGTGCCAGCAGTTTCGAGGGGGGGAACTACGAGCAGTACTTC
>TRBV12-3/TRBV12-4|many|TRBJ2-5|TRBD2
CASSLGPSGPETQYF
TGTGCCAGCAGTTTAGGTCCTAGCGGACCCGAGACCCAGTACTTC
>TRBV7-2|NA|TRBJ2-1|TRBD2
CASRTSGGAGYNEQFF
TGTGCCAGCAGGACTAGCGGGGGGGCTGGATACAATGAGCAGTTCTTC
>TRBV2|many|TRBJ1-2|TRBD1
CASSALVQGGGYTF
TGTGCCAGCAGTGCTTTGGTACAGGGGGGTGGCTACACCTTC
>TRBV2|many|TRBJ2-2|NA
CASIRPGQRTNTGELFF
TGTGCCAGCATCCGCCCGGGCCAAAGGACGAACACCGGGGAGCTGTTTTTT
>TRBV5-4|many|TRBJ2-7|NA
CASSFQGGDYEQYF
TGTGCCAGCAGCTTCCAGGGGGGAGATTACGAGCAGTACTTC
>TRBV19|few|TRBJ1-1|NA
CASRRGDRTLNTEAFF
TGTGCCAGTCGCAGGGGCGACCGTACTCTGAACACTGAAGCTTTCTTT
>TRBV19|many|TRBJ2-7|TRBD1
CASSALRDREMAQYF
TGTGCCAGTAGCGCCCTCCGGGACAGGGAAATGGCGCAGTACTTC
>TRBV7-8|many|TRBJ2-1|TRBD2
CASSHITGSGRGNEQFF
TGTGCCAGCAGTCATATCACCGGGAGCGGGAGGGGCAATGAGCAGTTCTTC
>TRBV5-6|NA|TRBJ2-2|TRBD2
CASSITSGLTGELFF
TGTGCCAGCAGCATTACTAGCGGGCTGACCGGGGAGCTGTTTTTT
>TRBV2|few|TRBJ2-3|TRBD2
CASSDARTSGRAVGQYF
TGTGCCAGCAGTGATGCCCGGACTAGCGGGAGGGCCGTCGGGCAGTATTTT
>TRBV2|many|TRBJ1-5|NA
CASDGGNQPQHF
TGTGCCAGCGACGGTGGAAATCAGCCCCAGCATTTT
>TRBV28|many|TRBJ2-7|TRBD2
CASSASGTSSYEQYF
TGTGCCAGCAGTGCTAGCGGCACCAGCTCCTACGAGCAGTACTTC
>TRBV20-1|many|TRBJ2-3|TRBD2
CSAGAGGRGDTQYF
TGCAGTGCTGGAGCGGGGGGCCGGGGAGATACGCAGTATTTT
>TRBV20-1|many|TRBJ2-5|TRBD1
CSAMGQGDETQYF
TGCAGTGCCATGGGACAGGGAGATGAGACCCAGTACTTC
>TRBV12-3/TRBV12-4|many|TRBJ2-7|TRBD2
CASSLLRGGRYEQYF
TGTGCCAGCAGTTTACTGCGGGGGGGCCGCTACGAGCAGTACTTC
>TRBV28|many|TRBJ2-3|NA
CASSPLEGQGTDTQYF
TGTGCCAGCAGCCCCTTGGAGGGGCAAGGCACAGATACGCAGTATTTT
>TRBV19|few|TRBJ2-1|TRBD2
CASSIMGLAGVNEQFF
TGTGCCAGTAGTATTATGGGACTAGCGGGAGTTAATGAGCAGTTCTTC
>TRBV28|NA|TRBJ2-7|NA
CASRPTGGVTYEQYF
TGTGCCAGCAGACCGACTGGCGGAGTCACCTACGAGCAGTACTTC
>TRBV20-1|NA|TRBJ2-7|TRBD2
CSATTIAGAYYEQYF
TGCAGTGCTACCACGATAGCGGGCGCTTACTACGAGCAGTACTTC
>TRBV7-3|NA|TRBJ2-5|NA
CASSLGNRQETQYF
TGTGCCAGCAGCCTAGGAAACAGGCAAGAGACCCAGTACTTC
>TRBV19|NA|TRBJ2-3|NA
CASSIGDDTDTQYF
TGTGCCAGTAGTATCGGGGACGACACAGATACGCAGTATTTT
>TRBV2|many|TRBJ2-3|NA
CASRYTDTQYF
TGTGCCAGCAGGTACACAGATACGCAGTATTTT
>TRBV4-1|many|TRBJ2-7|NA
CASSQDRQNYEQYF
TGCGCCAGCAGCCAGGATCGACAGAACTACGAGCAGTACTTC
>TRBV29-1|once|TRBJ2-1|TRBD2
CSATVGGGVYEQFF
TGCAGCGCCACAGTAGGCGGGGGGGTCTATGAGCAGTTCTTC
>TRBV14|few|TRBJ2-2|TRBD1
CASSLSPGQANTGELFF
TGTGCCAGCAGCCTCAGTCCGGGACAGGCGAACACCGGGGAGCTGTTTTTT
>TRBV7-9|many|TRBJ2-3|TRBD1
CASSPKDRPGTDTQYF
TGTGCCAGCAGCCCCAAGGACAGGCCTGGAACAGATACGCAGTATTTT
>TRBV5-1|many|TRBJ2-2|NA
CASSPRQDTGELFF
TGCGCCAGCAGCCCCCGACAGGACACCGGGGAGCTGTTTTTT
>TRBV5-6|many|TRBJ1-3|TRBD1
CASSLDWDRDRNTIYF
TGTGCCAGCAGCTTGGATTGGGACAGGGATAGAAACACCATATATTTT